Each of the 7 T cell receptor beta chains below was sequenced from the same sample in a study of T cells after posttransplantation cyclophosphamide. Profiling relied on immunoSEQ multiplex PCR, and the TCRdb table lists in-frame clones only, not all of them. The table lists some 66,000 clones, 93% of them singletons. Sequencing input: PBMCs. Receptors were obtained from a woman under 40 in good health and a related stem cell transplant donor.

This chain links TRBV5-1 with TRBJ2-7; 9 nucleotides line up with TRBD1. The CDR3 length is 17 residues. J was trimmed by 1 base and V by 3 bases; bases with no gene match: 11. The germline gives CDR1 SGHRS, CDR2 YFSETQ. CDR3 amino acids: CASSSFAGTGSSYEQYF. CDR3 sequence (DNA): TGCGCCAGCAGCTCGTTTGCCGGGACAGGGTCTTCCTACGAGCAGTACTTC.

The rearrangement uses TRBV7-2 and TRBJ2-7; D remains unclear. Trimming stripped 5 bases from V and 4 bases from J, with 9 bases between. Germline V gene sequence: CDR1 SGHTA, CDR2 FQGNSA. This CDR3 is 12 amino acids long. The CDR3 bases are TGTGCCAGCAGCCGTGACATTTACGAGCAGTACTTC. Encoded protein: CASSRDIYEQYF. Filled out from reference TRBV7-2 and TRBJ2-7, the complete variable domain reads GAGVSQSPSNKVTEKGKDVELRCDPISGHTALYWYRQSLGQGLEFLIYFQGNSAPDKSGLPSDRFSAERTGGSVSTLTIQRTQQEDSAVYLCASSRDIYEQYFGPGTRLTVT.

J is TRBJ2-7 and V is TRBV18; D is unclear. Deletions cut 0 bases from V and 6 bases from J, with 12 bases between. The germline gives CDR1 KGHSH, CDR2 LQKENI. This CDR3 has 14 residues. DNA for the CDR3: TGTGCCAGCTCACCACCGCAAAGGGCTGCCGAGCAGTACTTC. Protein: CASSPPQRAAEQYF.

The chain is built from TRBV10-3 and TRBJ1-2; D remains ambiguous. Germline loops: CDR1 ENHRY, CDR2 SYGVKD. CDR3 size: 14 residues. The germline V and J ends were trimmed by 1 base and 2 bases, with 8 bases remaining between them. CDR3: CAISEFSGNYGYTF. The CDR3 DNA reads TGTGCCATCAGTGAGTTCTCGGGGAACTATGGCTACACCTTC.

The chain couples TRBV4-3 to TRBJ2-5; D gene unclear. CDR1 is LGHNA, CDR2 YSLEER, per germline. The CDR3 consists of 16 residues. V was trimmed by 0 bases and J by 5 bases, leaving 16 bases between them. Written as DNA, the CDR3 is TGCGCCAGCAGCCAAGATCACCCAGCGATCCGGGAGACCCAGTACTTC. It encodes CASSQDHPAIRETQYF.

This rearrangement joins TRBV18 to TRBJ2-7; D unresolved. Between the trimmed V and J ends, which lost 5 bases and 0 bases, there was a span of 14 bases. The CDR3 length is 15 residues. Per germline, CDR1 KGHSH and CDR2 LQKENI. CDR3: CASSIALTSSYEQYF. The CDR3 region has the DNA TGTGCCAGCTCAATAGCCCTGACGAGCTCCTACGAGCAGTACTTC. Full variable domain (remainder filled in from reference TRBV18 and TRBJ2-7): NAGVMQNPRHLVRRRGQEARLRCSPMKGHSHVYWYRQLPEEGLKFMVYLQKENIIDESGMPKERFSAEFPKEGPSILRIQQVVRGDSAAYFCASSIALTSSYEQYFGPGTRLTVT.

This chain connects TRBV6-5 to TRBJ1-1; possible D gene TRBD1, 5 bases. The V and J ends lost 4 bases and 7 bases respectively, with 13 bases between them. The germline V gene encodes CDR1 MNHEY and CDR2 SVGAGI. The CDR3 has 13 residues. CDR3 residues: CASSLGGSVEAFF. The CDR3 nucleotides read TGTGCCAGCAGTTTGGGGGGGAGCGTTGAAGCTTTCTTT.